These 32 T cell receptor beta chains came from one sample sequenced in a study of cytomegalovirus exposure and HLA in healthy donors. PCR involved 60 Vbeta and 13 Jbeta primers. Using immunoSEQ multiplex PCR, the repertoire was profiled, and TCRdb retains in-frame clones only, with some absent. Here the sample spans some 67,000 clones, 78% being singletons. Sequencing used PBMCs. All receptors come from a man aged 40-49 years in good health and CMV-seronegative.

The chain employs TRBV4-1 and TRBJ2-7, with TRBD2 identical over 9 bases. The CDR3 is made up of 17 amino acids. Germline V lookup: CDR1 MGHRA, CDR2 YSYEKL. The V segment lost 1 base and the J segment 0 bases; nucleotides outside the gene matches: 7. The CDR3 DNA is TGCGCCAGCAGCCAAGCCCCGGCTAGCGGGGCCTCCTACGAGCAGTACTTC. Its protein product is CASSQAPASGASYEQYF.

The chain links TRBV5-4 to TRBJ2-6, with D maybe TRBD1 (6 bases). Trimming removed 2 bases from V and 0 bases from J, with 15 bases in between. Germline values: CDR1 SGHNT, CDR2 YYREEE (reference sequence). The CDR3 is 18 amino acids. The CDR3 DNA is TGTGCCAGCAGCTTTCGGGCAGGGACACACTCTGGGGCCAACGTCCTGACTTTC. This encodes CASSFRAGTHSGANVLTF.

The rearrangement uses TRBV6-5 and TRBJ1-4, with D hard to call. Germline values: CDR1 MNHEY, CDR2 SVGAGI. This CDR3 is 15 amino acids long. V lost 7 bases to trimming and J lost 3 bases, with 15 bases between them. This CDR3 is CASIREGYPNEKLFF. CDR3 bases: TGTGCCAGCATTCGGGAGGGTTACCCTAATGAAAAACTGTTTTTT.

This chain uses TRBV9 with TRBJ2-3; D possibly corresponds to TRBD2 (6 bases). The ends were cut back, 3 bases at V and 3 bases at J, with 14 bases in the middle. This CDR3 is 15 amino acids long. Germline assignment: CDR1 SGDLS and CDR2 YYNGEE. Here the CDR3 reads CASSGRGPRTDTQYF. The CDR3 DNA reads TGTGCCAGCAGCGGGCGGGGACCCAGGACAGATACGCAGTATTTT.

The chain joins TRBV18 to TRBJ1-1, with D possibly TRBD1 on 6 matching bases. The CDR3 is made up of 15 amino acids. From germline, CDR1 is KGHSH and CDR2 LQKENI. Trimming cost V 2 bases and J 1 base, with 11 bases left between them. The CDR3 reads CASSPARGSNTEAFF. Here the CDR3 DNA reads TGTGCCAGCTCACCAGCCAGGGGCTCGAACACTGAAGCTTTCTTT.

V is TRBV6-5 and J is TRBJ2-7, with 8 positions matching TRBD1. The CDR3 contains 16 residues. The germline CDR1 and CDR2 sequences are MNHEY and SVGAGI. Trimming cost V 3 bases and J 3 bases; bases outside gene matches: 10. CDR3 sequence (DNA): TGTGCCAGCAGTTATAGTGAGGGACAGGTTTTCTACGAGCAGTACTTC. This translates into CASSYSEGQVFYEQYF.

The rearrangement uses TRBV6-6 and TRBJ2-3; D might be TRBD1 (6 bases). The germline V gene has CDR1 MNHNY and CDR2 SVGAGI (reference sequence). The CDR3 length is 15 residues. The V gene lost 0 bases and the J gene lost 0 bases, with 7 bases spanning the gap. The CDR3 nucleotides read TGTGCCAGCAGTTACTCGAGGGGGAGCACAGATACGCAGTATTTT. It yields the protein CASSYSRGSTDTQYF.

The sample holds a few counts of this clone. The CDR3 loop reads CATQEGLAGFTDTQYF. The CDR3 nucleotides are TGTGCCACGCAGGAAGGACTAGCGGGTTTCACAGATACGCAGTATTTT. The chain links TRBV5-6 to TRBJ2-3, with 11 nucleotides matching TRBD2. CDR1 is SGHDT and CDR2 is YYEEEE in the germline V gene. The CDR3 has 16 amino acids. V lost 9 bases to trimming and J lost 2 bases; unmatched junction nucleotides: 11.

This chain links TRBV6-1 with TRBJ2-1; 12 bases agree with TRBD2. The germline V gene has CDR1 MNHNS and CDR2 SASEGT. Losses at the gene ends were 3 bases for V and 2 bases for J; bases not matched to a gene: 2. The CDR3 contains 16 residues. The CDR3 sequence: CASSDPSGRAYNEQFF. The CDR3 region has the DNA TGTGCCAGCAGTGACCCTAGCGGGAGGGCCTACAATGAGCAGTTCTTC.

This clone was observed a handful of times. V is TRBV7-7 and J is TRBJ2-5, with D perhaps matching TRBD2 (7 bases). Trimming pared 1 base from V and 2 bases from J, leaving 17 bases between. This CDR3 has 17 amino acids. In germline, CDR1 is SSHAT, CDR2 FNYEAQ (reference sequence). As DNA, the CDR3 is TGTGCCAGCAGCTTAGGGGGGGGCATAACCACTCAAGAGACCCAGTACTTC. Translation: CASSLGGGITTQETQYF.

This rearrangement joins TRBV5-1 to TRBJ2-3, with 12 nucleotides matching TRBD2. V lost 0 bases and J lost 5; bases outside the gene matches: 4. The CDR3 has 16 amino acids. CDR1 and CDR2 (germline): SGHRS, YFSETQ. For the CDR3, the DNA is TGCGCCAGCAGCTTGGAACTAGCGGGGGGCGGAGATACGCAGTATTTT. Its translation: CASSLELAGGGDTQYF.

This clone appeared once. As DNA, the CDR3 is TGTGCCAGCAGCCCCCCGAGTAAAAGAGGCTACGAGCAGTACTTC. This encodes CASSPPSKRGYEQYF. V and J are TRBV7-9 and TRBJ2-7; D ambiguous. Trimming left V 5 bases short and J 3 bases short, with 17 bases between. CDR1 and CDR2 (germline): SEHNR, FQNEAQ (reference sequence). The CDR3 contains 15 residues.

The sample holds one count of this clone. V usage is TRBV7-9 and J usage is TRBJ2-1; no firm D call. The CDR3 spans 12 residues. Germline V gene data show CDR1 as SEHNR and CDR2 as FQNEAQ (reference sequence). Trimming removed 2 bases at V and 8 bases at J, with 7 bases between. The CDR3 DNA reads TGTGCCAGCAGCTTATTGGGCGATGAGCAGTTCTTC. Amino acid sequence: CASSLLGDEQFF.

The V call is TRBV4-2, the J call TRBJ2-1, with D unresolved. CDR1 is LGHNA, CDR2 YNFKEQ, per germline. With 1 base removed from V and 0 bases from J, the gap between germline ends came to 13 bases. CDR3 size: 17 residues. In nucleotides, the CDR3 is TGTGCCAGCAGCCAAGGGTCATCGCGCGTCTCCTACAATGAGCAGTTCTTC. It encodes CASSQGSSRVSYNEQFF.

The gene calls are TRBV2 and TRBJ2-3; weak D call: TRBD2 (5 bases). The CDR3 runs to 12 residues. CDR1 and CDR2 (germline): SNHLY, FYNNEI. The ends were cut back, 7 bases at V and 2 bases at J, with 7 bases in the middle. CDR3 in DNA: TGTGCCAGCAACCGGGACACAGATACGCAGTATTTT. Translated: CASNRDTDTQYF.

The CDR3 nucleotides are TGCGCCAGCAGCTTGGCCGGGATCAGTTTTATGTGGGATCAAGAGACCCAGTACTTC. Its protein is CASSLAGISFMWDQETQYF. The chain is built from TRBV5-1 and TRBJ2-5; the D gene is possibly TRBD2 (5 bases). CDR1 is SGHRS and CDR2 is YFSETQ in the germline V gene. CDR3 length: 19 residues. With 0 bases removed from V and 2 bases from J, the gap between germline ends came to 23 bases. Full variable domain (outside the CDR3, taken from reference TRBV5-1 and TRBJ2-5): KAGVTQTPRYLIKTRGQQVTLSCSPISGHRSVSWYQQTPGQGLQFLFEYFSETQRNKGNFPGRFSGRQFSNSRSEMNVSTLELGDSALYLCASSLAGISFMWDQETQYFGPGTRLLVL.

V is TRBV6-6 and J is TRBJ1-2; 10 nucleotides line up with TRBD1. The germline V gene has CDR1 MNHNY and CDR2 SVGAGI (reference sequence). Trimming removed 6 bases from V and 7 bases from J; junction bases left unmatched: 14. There are 16 residues in the CDR3. As DNA, the CDR3 is TGTGCCAGCAGACCGACAGGGGGCTATTTTACGGGTGGCTACACCTTC. This sequence encodes CASRPTGGYFTGGYTF.

Comments on this clone: At one of its ends the junction is not consistent with the germline gene, which may arise from a read error. This chain links TRBV9 with TRBJ2-1; 7 positions match TRBD2. This CDR3 is built from 17 residues. The germline gives CDR1 SGDLS, CDR2 YYNGEE. CDR3 in amino acids: CASGVKTSASSYNEQFF. Written as DNA, the CDR3 is TGTGCCAGCGGCGTGAAAACTAGCGCGAGCTCCTACAATGAGCAGTTCTTC.

The V and J genes are TRBV4-1 and TRBJ2-5, with D perhaps TRBD2 (6 bases). Trimming stripped 1 base from V and 2 bases from J, with 8 bases between. The CDR3 runs 14 residues. Germline CDR1 and CDR2: MGHRA and YSYEKL. Here the CDR3 DNA reads TGCGCCAGCAGCCAAGCCCTAGCGCAAGAGACCCAGTACTTC. This encodes CASSQALAQETQYF.

For the CDR3, the DNA is TGTGCCAGCAGTTTGACACCTGATAGCAATCAGCCCCAGCATTTT. Protein: CASSLTPDSNQPQHF. V and J are TRBV27 and TRBJ1-5, with D unclear. V was pared by 3 bases and J by 0 bases, with 9 bases between. Germline CDR1 reads MNHEY; CDR2 reads SMNVEV (reference sequence). The CDR3 covers 15 residues.

The rearrangement uses TRBV13 and TRBJ2-7; 11 nucleotides match TRBD1. The CDR3 runs to 18 residues. In germline, CDR1 is PRHDT, CDR2 FYEKMQ (reference sequence). The V segment lost 1 base and the J segment 3 bases; nucleotides outside the gene matches: 11. Here the CDR3 reads CASSLEGTGGKTGYEQYF. The CDR3 DNA reads TGTGCCAGCAGCTTAGAGGGGACAGGGGGAAAAACCGGCTACGAGCAGTACTTC.

This chain uses TRBV6-5 with TRBJ1-2; 8 bases line up with TRBD1. The CDR3 sequence is 15 residues long. The germline CDR1 and CDR2 sequences are MNHEY and SVGAGI. V lost 5 bases to trimming and J lost 4 bases; unmatched junction nucleotides: 9. CDR3 nucleotide sequence: TGTGCCAGCAGTCCACCGGACAGGGCAGGCTATGGCTACACCTTC. It translates to CASSPPDRAGYGYTF.

The V call is TRBV2, the J call TRBJ1-2, with D possibly TRBD1 on 6 matching bases. Trimming cost V 6 bases and J 0 bases, with 11 bases left between them. Germline values: CDR1 SNHLY, CDR2 FYNNEI. The CDR3 is 14 amino acids. The CDR3 DNA reads as TGTGCCAGCAGCCGCGGACAGTCTAACTATGGCTACACCTTC. Translating it yields CASSRGQSNYGYTF.

The rearrangement links TRBV10-3 to TRBJ1-6; 10 bases are shared with TRBD1. CDR1 is ENHRY and CDR2 is SYGVKD in the germline V gene. The CDR3 spans 14 residues. Trimming cost V 3 bases and J 10 bases; bases outside gene matches: 3. Written as DNA, the CDR3 is TGTGCCATCAGTGACGGGACAGGGGTCTCACCCCTCCACTTT. It codes for CAISDGTGVSPLHF.

The V call is TRBV2, the J call TRBJ1-5; TRBD1 aligns across 10 bases. The CDR3 is made up of 14 amino acids. Germline CDR1 is SNHLY and CDR2 is FYNNEI. The V gene end was trimmed by 6 bases and the J gene end by 11 bases; junction bases not matched to a gene: 10. CDR3 region: CASSSGQGNQAQHF. DNA of the CDR3: TGTGCCAGCAGCTCGGGACAGGGGAATCAAGCCCAGCATTTT.

The chain joins TRBV11-2 to TRBJ2-1, with a weak D call TRBD2 (5 bases). The CDR3 extends over 16 amino acids. V shed 5 bases and J shed 1 base, with 15 bases lying between them. The germline V gene encodes CDR1 SGHAT and CDR2 FQNNGV. CDR3 DNA sequence: TGTGCCAGCAGCCTCGGACTGGCGTCATCCTACAATGAGCAGTTCTTC. Translating gives CASSLGLASSYNEQFF.

This chain uses TRBV6-1 with TRBJ2-1; 8 bases are shared with TRBD2. The ends lost 4 bases at V and 12 bases at J; junction bases unmatched: 8. Germline lookup yields CDR1 MNHNS and CDR2 SASEGT. The CDR3 consists of 13 residues. The CDR3 DNA reads TGTGCCAGCAGTGTCGAGCGGGGGCATGGGCAGTTCTTC. Protein: CASSVERGHGQFF.

The rearrangement links TRBV11-2 to TRBJ2-7, with a tentative D call TRBD2 (5 bases). Looked up from germline, CDR1 is SGHAT and CDR2 is FQNNGV. The V end lost 5 bases, the J end lost 1 base, and 15 bases lay between the germline ends. This CDR3 is 15 amino acids long. CDR3 amino acids: CASSPEYGSSYEQYF. CDR3 in DNA: TGTGCCAGCAGCCCCGAGTATGGGAGTTCCTACGAGCAGTACTTC.

This clone was recorded a few times. The V and J genes are TRBV4-2 and TRBJ2-1; TRBD2 is a possible D gene (6 bases). This CDR3 comprises 18 residues. Germline CDR1 LGHNA, CDR2 YNFKEQ. V was cut by 0 bases and J by 3 bases, with 18 bases left in between. CDR3 loop: CASSQEGPGGTGYNEQFF. The CDR3 DNA reads TGTGCCAGCAGCCAAGAAGGGCCGGGCGGGACGGGCTACAATGAGCAGTTCTTC.

This chain joins TRBV5-1 and TRBJ2-1, with 8 bases matching TRBD2. The CDR3 runs 16 residues. Germline-derived CDR1 and CDR2 are SGHRS and YFSETQ. Unmatched junction bases numbered 10, after V lost 4 bases and J lost 4 bases. The CDR3 region is CASSAGGLASYNEQFF. The CDR3 bases are TGCGCCAGCAGCGCGGGAGGCCTAGCCTCGTACAATGAGCAGTTCTTC.

The chain has TRBV28 and TRBJ2-5, with D possibly matching TRBD2 (6 bases). The better agreement between TRBJ2-7 and the DNA end casts doubt on the J call. The CDR3 totals 15 residues. Germline V gene lookup returns CDR1 MDHEN and CDR2 SYDVKM. CDR3 sequence: CASSLGRDGSGEQYF. Here the CDR3 DNA reads TGTGCCAGCAGTTTAGGGCGTGACGGGAGCGGCGAGCAGTACTTC.

Notes on this clone: The junction departs from the called germline gene at one end, perhaps through a read error. The chain has TRBV6-7 and TRBJ1-4, with D tentatively TRBD1 (6 bases). TRBV6-7 is marked as an open reading frame, function uncertain. This CDR3 has 18 amino acids. The CDR3 protein is CASNYGGPLRGQNEKLFF. As DNA, the CDR3 is TGTGCCAGCAATTACGGGGGCCCACTCAGGGGTCAGAATGAAAAACTGTTTTTT.